This T cell receptor (beta chain) is drawn from a study of CD8 T cells in Susac syndrome. 0.5 to 1 ug RNA was reverse transcribed with random hexamers. Amplification of TCR beta CDR3 by immunoSEQ multiplex PCR spanned 54 Vbeta and 13 Jbeta. MiXCR was run by TCRdb on the immunoSEQ multiplex PCR reads, yielding one entry per CDR3 protein. The sample includes 110,000 or so distinct CDR3 sequences, just under 95% of them seen just once. Germline assignment: CDR1 SGHTA and CDR2 FQGNSA. There are 14 residues in the CDR3. The germline V and J ends were trimmed by 7 bases and 4 bases, with 17 bases remaining between them. Sequencing of TCR beta was performed on blood CD8+ and CD4+ T cells.

Sample: CD4+ T cells from PBMCs. This chain links TRBV7-2 with TRBJ2-7; D is possibly TRBD2 (6 bases). This receptor was taken from a human donor with multiple sclerosis. CDR3: CASIPGTGQYEQYF. As DNA, the CDR3 is TGTGCCAGCATCCCCGGGACTGGGCAATACGAGCAGTACTTC.